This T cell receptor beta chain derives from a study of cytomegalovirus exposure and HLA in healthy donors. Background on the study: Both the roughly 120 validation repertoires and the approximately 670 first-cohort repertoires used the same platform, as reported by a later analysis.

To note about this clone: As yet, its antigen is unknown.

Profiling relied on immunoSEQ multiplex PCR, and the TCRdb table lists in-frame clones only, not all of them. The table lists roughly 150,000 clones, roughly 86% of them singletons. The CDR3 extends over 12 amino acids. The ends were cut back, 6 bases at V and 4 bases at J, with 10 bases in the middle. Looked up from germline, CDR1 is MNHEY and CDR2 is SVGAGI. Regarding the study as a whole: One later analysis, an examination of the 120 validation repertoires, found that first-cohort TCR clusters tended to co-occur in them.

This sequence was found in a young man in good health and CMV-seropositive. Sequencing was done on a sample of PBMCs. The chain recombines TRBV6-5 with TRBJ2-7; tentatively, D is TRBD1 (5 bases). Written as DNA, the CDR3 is TGTGCCAGCAGCCTTGACAGTTACGAGCAGTACTTC. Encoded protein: CASSLDSYEQYF.